The entry below gives a single T cell receptor beta chain sequence along with its context. Its target is not known. Method: immunoSEQ multiplex PCR; TCRdb's copy keeps in-frame clones and lacks some. This sample has roughly 76,000 clones, with 85% found just once. The germline V gene encodes CDR1 SGHNT and CDR2 YENEEA. V dropped 5 bases and J dropped 0 bases, with 19 bases sitting between them. The CDR3 spans 18 residues. The sample belongs to a study of OX40 agonist ivuxolimab in advanced cancers. Peripheral blood came from all dose cohorts at three timepoints. Study results and limitations: In CD8+ T cells, expanded clones were on average more numerous than in CD4+.

This receptor was taken from an adult with an advanced solid tumor such as melanoma, head and neck, liver or kidney cancer. The chain has TRBV11-3 and TRBJ2-2, with a tentative D call TRBD1 (6 bases). Sequencing was performed on CD4+ or CD8+ T cells sorted from blood, taken in a trial of the OX40 agonist ivuxolimab. CDR3 in amino acids: CASSPGIGGITNTGELFF. The CDR3 DNA is TGTGCCAGCAGCCCAGGGATAGGGGGAATAACGAACACCGGGGAGCTGTTTTTT.